This TCR beta chain emerged from a study of early T cells in non-severe SARS-CoV-2 infection. Background on the study: Sequencing input comprised bulk RNA from unsorted whole blood; chain pairing was not available.

Individual cDNA molecules were tagged with unique molecular identifiers, the study reported. TCRdb redid the calling of the 5' RACE reads with MiXCR, one entry per CDR3 protein. Of tens of thousands of distinct CDR3 sequences listed, approximately 5.2% were seen once; the top ten hold 3.5%. On this clonotype itself: Its antigen is as yet unknown.

Germline V CDR1 and CDR2: SGHTA, FQGTGA. V trimming: 5 bases; J trimming: 8 bases; junction bases outside the gene matches: 10. The CDR3 has 14 amino acids. Whole-study results and caveats: Clonotype matching in VDJdb favored anti-spike CD8 responses and did not capture private and CD4 specificities.

The receptor comes from an adult who was a healthcare worker with PCR-confirmed SARS-CoV-2 infection or an uninfected control (not recorded which). The rearrangement uses TRBV7-3 and TRBJ2-3; TRBD2 aligns across 7 bases. The sequenced sample was whole blood. The CDR3 bases are TGTGCCAGCAGCCTCAACGGGAGGATGGGTACGCAGTATTTT. It specifies CASSLNGRMGTQYF.